The sequence of this T cell receptor beta chain was determined in a study of blood T cell repertoires in COVID-19 (dated by TCRdb to 2020 to 2021). For context, the study as a whole: The collaborator samples originated in the United States, Italy and Spain and spanned the acute and convalescent phases of COVID-19. A de-identified subject ID, COVID-19 status, age in years and sex were almost always included in the sample metadata. Deeply sampled blood TCRbeta repertoires from subjects exposed to, actively infected with, or recovered from COVID-19 were included in the dataset. The samples were drawn from two sources: the first 160 participants of the ongoing ImmuneRACE study, and 950 to 1,500 subjects contributed by 6 global collaborators. Where HLA class I and class II types were available, the types were taken from metadata supplied by the sample provider, not from assay-based typing. The prospective study material was composed of cDNA or gDNA derived from T cells, B-cell-depleted T cells, or PBMCs. The repertoires were released in a freely available public database intended as a resource for research on the immune response to SARS-CoV-2.

The CDR3 sequence holds 13 residues, the cysteine and phenylalanine included. Only the CDR3 DNA is retained, 39 bases long and in frame from the first base. Looking up the germline V gene yields CDR1 SQVTM and CDR2 ANQGSEA. Relative to germline, V is missing 2 bases and J is missing 6 bases, with 5 bases of the junction outside any gene match. This clone has just a few counts. Its antigen specificity is not known. No much larger clonotype is one base removed from it; base qualities were not supplied. TCRbeta CDR3 regions were amplified from genomic DNA using the immunoSEQ Assay, a bias-controlled multiplex PCR. Per the authors' processing: Nucleated cell counts per sample were estimated from amplification of reference gene primers within the assay. Sequence reads were collapsed and filtered to measure the absolute abundance of every unique TCRbeta CDR3 rearrangement. For each sample, productive Simpson clonality was calculated as the square root of Simpson's diversity index over productive rearrangements. In TCRdb, the immuneACCESS table is reduced to in-frame sequences with V and J assigned. These tables do not hold every clone; where another copy was compared, an unresolved V gene accounts for under half, and the others remain unexplained. The V and J calls and clone size were taken over from that table, and D and trimming were inferred from the DNA. In this sample the table shows 53,000 or so clones, roughly nine tenths of which occur a single time. About 3.4% of the sample is in the top ten clones.

Beyond this particular receptor, the publication reports: Clinical and demographic metadata were provided uncurated, with the amount varying by source and participant.

Collaborating institutions collected whole blood in K2EDTA tubes following their own protocols. Collaborator samples were shipped for TCRbeta analysis as frozen whole blood, isolated PBMCs, or DNA extracted from either sample type. The sequence was collected from a human donor in a cohort sampled during active COVID-19. The chain joins TRBV29-1 to TRBJ2-7, with 9 bases matching TRBD1. The sample consisted of peripheral blood. The DNA reads TGCAGCGTTGAACGGTTGACAGGGGGCGAGCAGTACTTC. Translated, this gives CSVERLTGGEQYF.